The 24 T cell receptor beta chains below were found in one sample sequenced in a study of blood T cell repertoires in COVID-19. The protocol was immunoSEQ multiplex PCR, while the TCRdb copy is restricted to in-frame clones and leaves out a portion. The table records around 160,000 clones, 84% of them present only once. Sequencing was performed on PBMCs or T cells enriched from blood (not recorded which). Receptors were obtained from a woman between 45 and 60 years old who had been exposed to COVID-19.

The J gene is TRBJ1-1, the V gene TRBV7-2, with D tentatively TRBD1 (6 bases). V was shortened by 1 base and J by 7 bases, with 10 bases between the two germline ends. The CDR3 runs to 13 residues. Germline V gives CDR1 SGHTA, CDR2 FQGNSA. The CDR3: CASSLDRAFEAFF. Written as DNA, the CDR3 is TGTGCCAGCAGCTTAGACAGGGCCTTTGAAGCTTTCTTT.

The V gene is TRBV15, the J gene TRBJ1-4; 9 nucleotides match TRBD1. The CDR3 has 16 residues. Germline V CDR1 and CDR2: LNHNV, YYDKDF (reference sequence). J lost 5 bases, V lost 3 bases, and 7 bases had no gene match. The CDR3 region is CATSSYIGTGNEKLFF. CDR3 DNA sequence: TGTGCCACCAGCAGTTATATCGGGACAGGGAATGAAAAACTGTTTTTT.

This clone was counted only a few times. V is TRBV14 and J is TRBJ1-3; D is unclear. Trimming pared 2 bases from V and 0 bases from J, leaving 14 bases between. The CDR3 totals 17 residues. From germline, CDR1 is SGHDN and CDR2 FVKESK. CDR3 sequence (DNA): TGTGCCAGCAGCCAATGGGCCAGACGTAACTCTGGAAACACCATATATTTT. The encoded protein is CASSQWARRNSGNTIYF.

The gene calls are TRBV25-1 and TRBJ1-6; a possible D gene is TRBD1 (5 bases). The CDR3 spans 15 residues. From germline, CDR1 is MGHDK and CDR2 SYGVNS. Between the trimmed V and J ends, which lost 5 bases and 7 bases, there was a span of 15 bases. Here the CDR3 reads CASSPQAGENSPLHF. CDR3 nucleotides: TGTGCCAGCAGTCCACAAGCGGGGGAAAATTCACCCCTCCACTTT.

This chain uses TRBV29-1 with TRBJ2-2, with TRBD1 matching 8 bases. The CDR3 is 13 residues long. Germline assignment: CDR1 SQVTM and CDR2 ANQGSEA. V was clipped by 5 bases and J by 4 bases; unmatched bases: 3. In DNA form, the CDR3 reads TGCAGCGTTCTGACAGGGGTCACCGGGGAGCTGTTTTTT. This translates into CSVLTGVTGELFF.

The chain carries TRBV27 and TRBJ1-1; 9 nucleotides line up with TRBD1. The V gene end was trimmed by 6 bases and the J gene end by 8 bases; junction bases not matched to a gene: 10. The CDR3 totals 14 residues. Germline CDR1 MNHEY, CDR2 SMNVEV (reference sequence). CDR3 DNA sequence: TGTGCCAGCAGCCTAGGGGGGACAGGGAGAGAAGCTTTCTTT. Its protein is CASSLGGTGREAFF.

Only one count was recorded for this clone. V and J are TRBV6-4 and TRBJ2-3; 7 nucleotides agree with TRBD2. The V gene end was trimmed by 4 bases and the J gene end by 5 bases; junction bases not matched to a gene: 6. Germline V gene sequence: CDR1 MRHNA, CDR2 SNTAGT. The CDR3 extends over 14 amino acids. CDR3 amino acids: CASSVGLAGDTQYF. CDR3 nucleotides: TGTGCCAGCAGTGTGGGGTTAGCGGGAGATACGCAGTATTTT.

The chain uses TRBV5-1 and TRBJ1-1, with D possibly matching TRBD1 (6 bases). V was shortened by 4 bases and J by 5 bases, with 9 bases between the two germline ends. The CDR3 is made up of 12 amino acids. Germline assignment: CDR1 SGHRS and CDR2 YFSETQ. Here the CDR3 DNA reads TGCGCCAGCAGCGTCACAGGGACTGAAGCTTTCTTT. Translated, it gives CASSVTGTEAFF. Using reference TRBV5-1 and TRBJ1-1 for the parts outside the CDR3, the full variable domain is KAGVTQTPRYLIKTRGQQVTLSCSPISGHRSVSWYQQTPGQGLQFLFEYFSETQRNKGNFPGRFSGRQFSNSRSEMNVSTLELGDSALYLCASSVTGTEAFFGQGTRLTVV.

The CDR3 loop is CASSQDVYGGSSYNSPLHF. The CDR3, as DNA: TGCGCCAGCAGCCAAGATGTCTATGGTGGGAGCTCCTATAATTCACCCCTCCACTTT. The chain joins TRBV4-3 to TRBJ1-6, with D unresolved. The V gene's germline CDR1 is LGHNA and CDR2 YSLEER. V lost 0 bases to trimming and J lost 0 bases, with 15 bases between them. The length of the CDR3 is 19 residues.

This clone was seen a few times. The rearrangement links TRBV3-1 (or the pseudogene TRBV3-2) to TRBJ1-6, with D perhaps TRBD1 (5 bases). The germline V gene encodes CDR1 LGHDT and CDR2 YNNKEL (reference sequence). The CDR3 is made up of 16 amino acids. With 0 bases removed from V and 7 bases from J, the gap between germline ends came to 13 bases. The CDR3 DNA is TGTGCCAGCAGCCAAGACATGGGGAAGGGGAATTCACCCCTCCACTTT. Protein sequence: CASSQDMGKGNSPLHF.

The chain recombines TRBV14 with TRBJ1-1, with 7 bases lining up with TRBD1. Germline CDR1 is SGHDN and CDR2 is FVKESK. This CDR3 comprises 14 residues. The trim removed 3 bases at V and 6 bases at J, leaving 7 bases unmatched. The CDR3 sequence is CASSQHRGGAEAFF. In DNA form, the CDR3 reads TGTGCCAGCAGCCAGCACAGGGGCGGCGCTGAAGCTTTCTTT.

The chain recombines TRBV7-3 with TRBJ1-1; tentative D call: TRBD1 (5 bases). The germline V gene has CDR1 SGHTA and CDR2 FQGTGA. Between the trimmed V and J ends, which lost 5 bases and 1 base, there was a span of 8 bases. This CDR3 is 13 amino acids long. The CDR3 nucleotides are TGTGCCAGCAGCACTCAGGGGAACACTGAAGCTTTCTTT. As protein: CASSTQGNTEAFF.

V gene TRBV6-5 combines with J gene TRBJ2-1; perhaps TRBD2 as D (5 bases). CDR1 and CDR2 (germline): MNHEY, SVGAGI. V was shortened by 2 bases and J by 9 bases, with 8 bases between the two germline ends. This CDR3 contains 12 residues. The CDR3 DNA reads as TGTGCCAGCAGTTACGAGGGCGCTGAGCAGTTCTTC. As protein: CASSYEGAEQFF.

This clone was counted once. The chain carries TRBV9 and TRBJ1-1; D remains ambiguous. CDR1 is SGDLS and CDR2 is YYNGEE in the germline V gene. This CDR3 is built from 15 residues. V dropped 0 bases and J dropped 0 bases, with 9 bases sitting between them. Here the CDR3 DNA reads TGTGCCAGCAGCGTAGAAGCAGACATGAACACTGAAGCTTTCTTT. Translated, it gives CASSVEADMNTEAFF.

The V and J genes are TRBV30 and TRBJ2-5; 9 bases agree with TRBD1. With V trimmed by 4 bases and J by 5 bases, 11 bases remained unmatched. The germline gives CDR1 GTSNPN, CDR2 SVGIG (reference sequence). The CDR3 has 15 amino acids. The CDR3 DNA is TGTGCCTGGACCTCGGGGGACAGGGCGGGTGAGACCCAGTACTTC. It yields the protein CAWTSGDRAGETQYF.

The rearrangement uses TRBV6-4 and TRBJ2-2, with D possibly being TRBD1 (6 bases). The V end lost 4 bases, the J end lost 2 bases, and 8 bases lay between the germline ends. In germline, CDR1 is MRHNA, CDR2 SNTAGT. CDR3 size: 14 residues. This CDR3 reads CASSGGTNTGELFF. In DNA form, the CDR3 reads TGTGCCAGCAGTGGGGGGACAAACACCGGGGAGCTGTTTTTT.

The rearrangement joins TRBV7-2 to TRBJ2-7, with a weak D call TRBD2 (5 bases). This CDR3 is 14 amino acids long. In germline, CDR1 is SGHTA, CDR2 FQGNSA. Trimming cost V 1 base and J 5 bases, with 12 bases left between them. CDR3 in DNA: TGTGCCAGCAGCTTAGGGGTCGGGATGCACGAGCAGTACTTC. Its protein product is CASSLGVGMHEQYF.

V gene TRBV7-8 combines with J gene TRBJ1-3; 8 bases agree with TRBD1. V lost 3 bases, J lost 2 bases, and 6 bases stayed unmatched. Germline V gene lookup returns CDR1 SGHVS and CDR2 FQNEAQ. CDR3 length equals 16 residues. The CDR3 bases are TGTGCCAGCAGCTTCGCCCAGGGGGCAACTGGAAACACCATATATTTT. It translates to CASSFAQGATGNTIYF.

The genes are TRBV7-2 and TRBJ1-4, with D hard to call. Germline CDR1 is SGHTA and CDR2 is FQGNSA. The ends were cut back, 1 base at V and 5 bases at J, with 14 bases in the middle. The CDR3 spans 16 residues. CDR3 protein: CASSLVPGFGNEKLFF. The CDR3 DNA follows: TGTGCCAGCAGCTTAGTCCCGGGTTTCGGAAATGAAAAACTGTTTTTT.

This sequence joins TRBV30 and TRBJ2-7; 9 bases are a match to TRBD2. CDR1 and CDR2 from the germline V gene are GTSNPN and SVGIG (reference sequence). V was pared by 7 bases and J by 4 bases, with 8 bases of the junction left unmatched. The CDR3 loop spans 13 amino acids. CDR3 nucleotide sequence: TGTGCCTCGGACCTGCGGGAGGGGTACGAGCAGTACTTC. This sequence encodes CASDLREGYEQYF.

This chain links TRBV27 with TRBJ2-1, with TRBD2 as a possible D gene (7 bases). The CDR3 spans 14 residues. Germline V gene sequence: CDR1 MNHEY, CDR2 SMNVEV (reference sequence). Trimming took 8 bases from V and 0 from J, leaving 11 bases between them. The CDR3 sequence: CASGRGHSYNEQFF. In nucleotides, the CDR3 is TGTGCCAGCGGGAGGGGACACTCCTACAATGAGCAGTTCTTC.

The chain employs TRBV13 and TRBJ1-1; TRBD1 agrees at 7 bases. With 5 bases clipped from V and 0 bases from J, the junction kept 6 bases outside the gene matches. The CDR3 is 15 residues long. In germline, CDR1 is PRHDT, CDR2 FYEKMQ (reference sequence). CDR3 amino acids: CASSPGGKMNTEAFF. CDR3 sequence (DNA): TGTGCCAGCAGCCCAGGGGGTAAGATGAACACTGAAGCTTTCTTT.

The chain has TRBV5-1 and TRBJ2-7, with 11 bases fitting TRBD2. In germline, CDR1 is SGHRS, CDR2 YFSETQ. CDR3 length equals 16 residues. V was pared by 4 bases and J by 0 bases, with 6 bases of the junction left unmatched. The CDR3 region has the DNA TGCGCCAGCAGCCGGACTAGCGGGCTGGGCTCCTACGAGCAGTACTTC. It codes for CASSRTSGLGSYEQYF.

CDR3 bases: TGCAGTGCTAGTGGGACCGGGAAGAACTATGGCTACACCTTC. As protein: CSASGTGKNYGYTF. The chain has TRBV20-1 and TRBJ1-2; D is possibly TRBD1 (5 bases). Germline CDR1 and CDR2: DFQATT and SNEGSKA (reference sequence). The CDR3 is 14 residues long. Trimming stripped 3 bases from V and 2 bases from J, with 13 bases between.